Sequencing of this TCR beta chain was carried out in a study of identical twins. TCRdb re-derived calls from the 5' RACE reads in MiXCR, one entry per CDR3 protein. Counted here are 1,800,000 or so distinct CDR3 sequences, less than 40% occurring once; the ten biggest clones make up under 0.35%. CDR3 length: 13 residues. V was trimmed by 2 bases and J by 2 bases, leaving 9 bases between them. The germline CDR1 and CDR2 sequences are SQVTM and ANQGSEA. The sequencing sample was made of cord blood. This clonotype was obtained from a newborn girl in good health. The chain employs TRBV29-1 and TRBJ1-2; D may be TRBD1 (6 bases). For the CDR3, the DNA is TGCAGCGTTGAAAACAGGGACAACTATGGCTACACCTTC. Translating gives CSVENRDNYGYTF.